A single sample is the source of the 9 T cell receptor beta chains below, sequenced in a study of beta chain features in type 1 diabetes. Investigators reverse transcribed all isolated RNA, so they sequenced expressed TCRB transcripts. TCRdb's copy holds only in-frame clones and misses some; the assay was immunoSEQ multiplex PCR. The table lists over 150,000 clones, 7.5% to 10% of them singletons. Sequencing used central memory CD4+ T cells from blood. The receptors shown here come from a man aged 18 to 30 in good health.

In this sample, this clone turned up a few times. The chain joins TRBV6-1 to TRBJ2-1, with unresolved D. With 1 base removed from V and 0 bases from J, the gap between germline ends came to 7 bases. Germline loops: CDR1 MNHNS, CDR2 SASEGT. The CDR3 totals 15 residues. The CDR3 sequence is CASSEGQISYNEQFF. CDR3 in DNA: TGTGCCAGCAGTGAAGGACAAATCTCCTACAATGAGCAGTTCTTC.

Only a few counts were recorded for this clone. This chain connects TRBV16 to TRBJ1-5, with 7 bases fitting TRBD1. Trimming cost V 1 base and J 5 bases; bases outside gene matches: 8. CDR3 length equals 16 residues. Germline V gives CDR1 KGHSY, CDR2 FQNENV. The CDR3 protein is CASSQYAGGSDQPQHF. The CDR3 DNA follows: TGTGCCAGCAGCCAATATGCAGGGGGTTCGGATCAGCCCCAGCATTTT.

This clone has just a few counts. This chain joins TRBV30 and TRBJ2-7; the D gene is possibly TRBD2 (5 bases). CDR1 is GTSNPN, CDR2 SVGIG, per germline (reference sequence). CDR3 length: 14 amino acids. The ends were cut back, 0 bases at V and 0 bases at J, with 9 bases in the middle. The CDR3 is CAWSVGVSSYEQYF. The CDR3 region has the DNA TGTGCCTGGAGTGTGGGAGTAAGCTCCTACGAGCAGTACTTC.

The rearrangement links TRBV5-6 to TRBJ2-7; a possible D gene is TRBD1 (6 bases). The CDR3 runs 15 residues. CDR1 is SGHDT, CDR2 YYEEEE, per germline. The V and J ends lost 5 bases and 1 base respectively, with 16 bases between them. CDR3 nucleotides: TGTGCCAGCAGTAACCACGACAGGTTTTCCTACGAGCAGTACTTC. Residues: CASSNHDRFSYEQYF.

CDR3 bases: TGTGCCACCAGCAGAGACAGGATGGCGGGCTATGGCTACACCTTC. Translating it yields CATSRDRMAGYGYTF. The chain links TRBV15 to TRBJ1-2; no clear D. Germline loops: CDR1 LNHNV, CDR2 YYDKDF (reference sequence). The CDR3 runs to 15 residues. V was pared by 0 bases and J by 4 bases, with 12 bases between. The full variable domain, its missing parts supplied by reference TRBV15 and TRBJ1-2, is DAMVIQNPRYQVTQFGKPVTLSCSQTLNHNVMYWYQQKSSQAPKLLFHYYDKDFNNEADTPDNFQSRRPNTSFCFLDIRSPGLGDTAMYLCATSRDRMAGYGYTFGSGTRLTVV.

This clone has a handful of counts. The genes are TRBV29-1 and TRBJ1-3; 7 bases line up with TRBD1. V was clipped by 5 bases and J by 0 bases; unmatched bases: 7. The CDR3 totals 15 residues. In germline, CDR1 is SQVTM, CDR2 ANQGSEA. CDR3 bases: TGCAGCGTTATAGACAGGGCGGCCTCTGGAAACACCATATATTTT. As protein: CSVIDRAASGNTIYF.

CDR3 loop: CASSLGETLSEQFF. CDR3 coding DNA: TGCGCCAGCAGCTTGGGGGAGACCTTGAGTGAGCAGTTCTTC. The chain carries TRBV5-1 and TRBJ2-1; D may be TRBD2 (5 bases). V was trimmed by 0 bases and J by 9 bases, leaving 13 bases between them. Germline V gene lookup returns CDR1 SGHRS and CDR2 YFSETQ. This CDR3 spans 14 amino acids.

V usage is TRBV9 and J usage is TRBJ2-1; perhaps TRBD2 as D (6 bases). Looked up from germline, CDR1 is SGDLS and CDR2 is YYNGEE. The CDR3 runs to 16 residues. Trimming cost V 1 base and J 3 bases, with 14 bases left between them. The CDR3 bases are TGTGCCAGCAGCGTAACAGGTGGCGGGATCTACAATGAGCAGTTCTTC. Translated: CASSVTGGGIYNEQFF.

This clone was counted between two and nine times. The gene calls are TRBV6-6 and TRBJ2-5; 9 bases match TRBD2. The germline CDR1 and CDR2 sequences are MNHNY and SVGAGI (reference sequence). The CDR3 is 14 residues long. J lost 4 bases, V lost 4 bases, and 4 bases had no gene match. The CDR3 is CASSFAGGPETQYF. The CDR3 region has the DNA TGTGCCAGCAGTTTCGCGGGGGGGCCAGAGACCCAGTACTTC.